The source of this T cell receptor (beta chain) is a study of regulatory T cells in long-lasting Graves disease. In its sample, this clonotype was seen a few times. As to time point: newly diagnosed GD, antithyroid drugs for less than 3 months. Generation of the TCR library employed RNA extracted from PBMCs. Arm-PCR of CDR3 regions and iRepertoire HTBI primers were used to build TCR beta libraries. TCRdb re-analysed the multiplex PCR reads in MiXCR, keeping a single row per CDR3 protein. The repertoire holds under 500,000 distinct CDR3 sequences, with about 17% as singletons. From germline, CDR1 is MNHEY and CDR2 SVGEGT. The V gene end was trimmed by 1 base and the J gene end by 3 bases; junction bases not matched to a gene: 13. The CDR3 covers 18 residues. These data were likewise used in another study, on T cells in Graves' hyperthyroidism and ophthalmopathy. That work adds: Graves' hyperthyroidism without ophthalmopathy progression within 18 months was termed stable.

The material sequenced was peripheral blood mononuclear cells (PBMCs), taken at new diagnosis, from a patient treated with antithyroid drugs. The genes are TRBV6-2 or TRBV6-3 and TRBJ2-7; 9 bases are a match to TRBD1. The receptor's source is a woman aged 25-40 years with Graves disease. The CDR3 DNA is TGTGCCAGCAGTTACTTTGCTCCGGGACAGGGTCCTGTCTACGAGCAGTACTTC. It specifies CASSYFAPGQGPVYEQYF.